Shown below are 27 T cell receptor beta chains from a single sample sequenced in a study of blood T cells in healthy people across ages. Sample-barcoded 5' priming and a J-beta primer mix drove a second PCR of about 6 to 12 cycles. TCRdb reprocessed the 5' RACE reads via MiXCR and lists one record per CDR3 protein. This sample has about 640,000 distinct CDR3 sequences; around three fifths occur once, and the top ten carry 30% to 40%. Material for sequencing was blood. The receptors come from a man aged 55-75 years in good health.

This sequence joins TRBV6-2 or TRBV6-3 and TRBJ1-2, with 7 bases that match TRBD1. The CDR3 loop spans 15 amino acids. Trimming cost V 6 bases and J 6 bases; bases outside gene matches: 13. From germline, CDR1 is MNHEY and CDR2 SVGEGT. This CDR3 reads CASSTPLQGVDGYTF. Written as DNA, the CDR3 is TGTGCCAGCAGCACTCCCCTTCAGGGGGTCGATGGCTACACCTTC.

The CDR3 DNA sequence: TGCAGTGCTCAGAGAGGACTAGATACCACCGATACGCAGTATTTT. This sequence encodes CSAQRGLDTTDTQYF. V and J are TRBV20-1 and TRBJ2-3; 7 bases fit TRBD2. The CDR3 is 15 amino acids. Trimming at V came to 5 bases and at J to 6 bases, leaving 14 bases not matched to a gene. Germline CDR1 and CDR2: DFQATT and SNEGSKA (reference sequence).

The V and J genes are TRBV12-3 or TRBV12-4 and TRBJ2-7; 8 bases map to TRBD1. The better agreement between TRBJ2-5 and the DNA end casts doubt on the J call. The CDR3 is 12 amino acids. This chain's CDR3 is CASNRGLETQYF. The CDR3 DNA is TGTGCCAGCAACAGGGGGTTAGAGACCCAGTACTTC.

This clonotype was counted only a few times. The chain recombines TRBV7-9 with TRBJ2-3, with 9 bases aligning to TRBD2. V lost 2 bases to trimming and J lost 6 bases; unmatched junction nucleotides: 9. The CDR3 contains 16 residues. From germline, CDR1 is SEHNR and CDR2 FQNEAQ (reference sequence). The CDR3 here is CASSLFGGGAYDTQYF. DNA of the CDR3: TGTGCCAGCAGCTTATTCGGCGGGGGGGCTTATGATACGCAGTATTTT.

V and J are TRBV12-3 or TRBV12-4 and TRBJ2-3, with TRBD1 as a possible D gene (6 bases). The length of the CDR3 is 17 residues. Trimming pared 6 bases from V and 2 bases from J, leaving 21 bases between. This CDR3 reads CASSLAIDRSYTDTQYF. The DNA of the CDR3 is TGTGCCAGCAGCCTCGCCATAGACAGGTCATACACAGATACGCAGTATTTT.

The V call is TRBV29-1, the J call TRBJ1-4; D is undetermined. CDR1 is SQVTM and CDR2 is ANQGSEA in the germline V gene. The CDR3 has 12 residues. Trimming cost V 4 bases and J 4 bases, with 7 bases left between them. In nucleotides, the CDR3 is TGCAGCGTTGGAGGAGATAATGAAAAACTGTTTTTT. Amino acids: CSVGGDNEKLFF.

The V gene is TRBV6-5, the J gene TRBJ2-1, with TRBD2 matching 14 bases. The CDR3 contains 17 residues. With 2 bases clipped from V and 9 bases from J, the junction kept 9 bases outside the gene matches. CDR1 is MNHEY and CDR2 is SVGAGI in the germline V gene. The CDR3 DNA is TGTGCCAGCAGTTACGCGACTAGCGGGGGGGCAGGTGGTGAGCAGTTCTTC. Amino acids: CASSYATSGGAGGEQFF.

CDR3 in amino acids: CASRRQGTNEKLFF. For the CDR3, the DNA is TGTGCCAGCAGGCGACAGGGAACTAATGAAAAACTGTTTTTT. The chain joins TRBV7-9 to TRBJ1-4; 7 bases match TRBD1. CDR3 length: 14 amino acids. CDR1 and CDR2 (germline): SEHNR, FQNEAQ (reference sequence). Trimming removed 6 bases from V and 1 base from J; junction bases left unmatched: 2.

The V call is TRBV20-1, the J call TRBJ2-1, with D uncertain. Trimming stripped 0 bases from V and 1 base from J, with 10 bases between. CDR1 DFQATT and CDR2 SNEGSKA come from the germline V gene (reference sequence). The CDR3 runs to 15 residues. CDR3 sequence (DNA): TGCAGTGCTAGAGATCCCCAGTCTTCCTACAATGAGCAGTTCTTC. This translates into CSARDPQSSYNEQFF.

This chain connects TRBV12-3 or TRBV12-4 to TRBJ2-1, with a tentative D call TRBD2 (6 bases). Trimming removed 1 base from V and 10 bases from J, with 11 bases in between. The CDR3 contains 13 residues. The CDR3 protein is CASSLVRDSEQFF. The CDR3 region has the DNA TGTGCCAGCAGTTTAGTCCGGGACTCCGAGCAGTTCTTC.

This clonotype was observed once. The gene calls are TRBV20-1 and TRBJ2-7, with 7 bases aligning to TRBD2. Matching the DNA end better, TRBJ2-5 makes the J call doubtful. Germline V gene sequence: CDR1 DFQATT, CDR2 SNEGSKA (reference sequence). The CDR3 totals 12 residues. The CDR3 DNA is TGCAGTGCTTGGACTAGTGGGGAGACCCAGTACTTC. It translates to CSAWTSGETQYF.

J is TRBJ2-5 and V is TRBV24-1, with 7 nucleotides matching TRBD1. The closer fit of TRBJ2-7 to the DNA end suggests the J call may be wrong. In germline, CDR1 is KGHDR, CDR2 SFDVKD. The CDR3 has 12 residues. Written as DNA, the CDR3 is TGTGCCACGCCAACAGGGGCCTACGAGCAGTACTTC. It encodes CATPTGAYEQYF.

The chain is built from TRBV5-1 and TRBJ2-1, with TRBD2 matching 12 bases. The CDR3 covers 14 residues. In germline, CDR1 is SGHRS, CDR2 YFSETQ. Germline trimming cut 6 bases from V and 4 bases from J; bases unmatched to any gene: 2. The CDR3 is CASNLAGGYNEQFF. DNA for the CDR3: TGCGCCAGCAATCTAGCGGGGGGGTACAATGAGCAGTTCTTC.

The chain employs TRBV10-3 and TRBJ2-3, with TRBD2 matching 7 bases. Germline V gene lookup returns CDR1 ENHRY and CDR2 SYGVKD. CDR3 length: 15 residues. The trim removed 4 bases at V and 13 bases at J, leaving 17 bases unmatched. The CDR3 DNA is TGTGCCATCAGTGCCGGGGCTGTGGCTAGCGGTGGAGAGTATTTT. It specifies CAISAGAVASGGEYF.

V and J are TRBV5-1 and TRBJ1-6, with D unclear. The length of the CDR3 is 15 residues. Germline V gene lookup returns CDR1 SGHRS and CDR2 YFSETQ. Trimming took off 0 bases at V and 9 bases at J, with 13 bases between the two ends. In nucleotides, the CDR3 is TGCGCCAGCAGCTTGGATGGCTCCTCGGGTTCACCCCTCCACTTT. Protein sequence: CASSLDGSSGSPLHF.

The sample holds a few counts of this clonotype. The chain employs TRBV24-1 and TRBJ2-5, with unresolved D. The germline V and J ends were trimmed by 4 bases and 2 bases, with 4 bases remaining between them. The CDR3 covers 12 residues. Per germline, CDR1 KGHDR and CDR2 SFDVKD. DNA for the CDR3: TGTGCCACCAGTGACCGTCAAGAGACCCAGTACTTC. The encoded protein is CATSDRQETQYF.

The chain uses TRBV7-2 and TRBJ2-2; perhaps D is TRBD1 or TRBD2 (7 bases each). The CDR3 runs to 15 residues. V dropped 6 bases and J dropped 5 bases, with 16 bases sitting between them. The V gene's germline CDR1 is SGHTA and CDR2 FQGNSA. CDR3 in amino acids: CASSPQGGRTGELFF. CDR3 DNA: TGTGCCAGCAGTCCCCAGGGGGGGCGGACCGGGGAGCTGTTTTTT.

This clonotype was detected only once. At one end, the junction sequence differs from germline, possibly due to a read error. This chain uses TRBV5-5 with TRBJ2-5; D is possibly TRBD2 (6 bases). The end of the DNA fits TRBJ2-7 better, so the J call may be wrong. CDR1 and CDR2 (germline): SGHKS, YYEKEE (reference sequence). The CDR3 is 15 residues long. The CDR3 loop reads CASSLVGGSSFEQYF. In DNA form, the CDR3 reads TGTGCCAGCAGCTTGGTTGGAGGGAGTTCCTTCGAGCAGTACTTC.

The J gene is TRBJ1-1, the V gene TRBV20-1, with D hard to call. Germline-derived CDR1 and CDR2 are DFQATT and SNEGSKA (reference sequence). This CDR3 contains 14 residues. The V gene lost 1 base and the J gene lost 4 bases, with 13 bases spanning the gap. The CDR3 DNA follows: TGCAGTGCTAGAGTTACGGTTGTCGGCACTGAAGCTTTCTTT. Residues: CSARVTVVGTEAFF.

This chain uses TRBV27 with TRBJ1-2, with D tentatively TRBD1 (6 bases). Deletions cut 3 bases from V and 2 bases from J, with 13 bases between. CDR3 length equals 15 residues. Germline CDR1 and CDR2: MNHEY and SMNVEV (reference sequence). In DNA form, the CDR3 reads TGTGCCAGCAGTTTGGACAGCCTAAACAACTATGGCTACACCTTC. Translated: CASSLDSLNNYGYTF.

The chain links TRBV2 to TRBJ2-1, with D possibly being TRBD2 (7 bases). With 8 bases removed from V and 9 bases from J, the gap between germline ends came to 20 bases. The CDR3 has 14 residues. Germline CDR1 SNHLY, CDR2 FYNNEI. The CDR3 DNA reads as TGTGCCAGCGGGGAGGGGGGGATCGCGGCTGAGCAGTTCTTC. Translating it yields CASGEGGIAAEQFF. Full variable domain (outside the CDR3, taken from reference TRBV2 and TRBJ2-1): EPEVTQTPSHQVTQMGQEVILRCVPISNHLYFYWYRQILGQKVEFLVSFYNNEISEKSEIFDDQFSVERPDGSNFTLKIRSTKLEDSAMYFCASGEGGIAAEQFFGPGTRLTVL.

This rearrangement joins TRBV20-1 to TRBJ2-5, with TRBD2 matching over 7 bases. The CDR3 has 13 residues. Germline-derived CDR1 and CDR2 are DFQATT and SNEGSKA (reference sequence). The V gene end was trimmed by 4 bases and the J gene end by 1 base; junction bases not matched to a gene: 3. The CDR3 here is CSAKRDAQETQYF. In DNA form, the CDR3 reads TGCAGTGCTAAGCGGGACGCCCAAGAGACCCAGTACTTC.

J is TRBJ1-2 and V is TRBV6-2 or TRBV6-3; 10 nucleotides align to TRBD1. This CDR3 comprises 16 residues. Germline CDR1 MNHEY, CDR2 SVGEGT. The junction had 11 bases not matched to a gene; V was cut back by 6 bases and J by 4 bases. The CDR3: CASSLGTGEDLYGYTF. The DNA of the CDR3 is TGTGCCAGCAGCCTAGGGACAGGGGAGGACCTCTATGGCTACACCTTC.

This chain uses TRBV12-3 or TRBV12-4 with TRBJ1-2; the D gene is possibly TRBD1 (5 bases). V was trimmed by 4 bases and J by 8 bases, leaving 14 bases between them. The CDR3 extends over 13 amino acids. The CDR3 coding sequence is TGTGCCAGCAGTTCCCAGGGAATAGGGGGCTACACCTTC. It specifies CASSSQGIGGYTF.

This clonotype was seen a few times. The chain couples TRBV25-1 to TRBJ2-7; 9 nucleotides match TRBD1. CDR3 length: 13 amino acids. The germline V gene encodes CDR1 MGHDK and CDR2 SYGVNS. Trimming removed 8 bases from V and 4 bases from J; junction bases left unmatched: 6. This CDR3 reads CASRGQGVYEQYF. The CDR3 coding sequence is TGTGCCAGCCGGGGACAGGGTGTATACGAGCAGTACTTC.

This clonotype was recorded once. The CDR3: CATSSRGGLETQYF. CDR3 in DNA: TGTGCCACCAGCAGTCGGGGGGGTCTGGAGACCCAGTACTTC. The genes are TRBV15 and TRBJ2-5; 8 bases map to TRBD2. J lost 5 bases, V lost 3 bases, and 5 bases had no gene match. Germline V lookup: CDR1 LNHNV, CDR2 YYDKDF (reference sequence). This CDR3 is built from 14 residues.

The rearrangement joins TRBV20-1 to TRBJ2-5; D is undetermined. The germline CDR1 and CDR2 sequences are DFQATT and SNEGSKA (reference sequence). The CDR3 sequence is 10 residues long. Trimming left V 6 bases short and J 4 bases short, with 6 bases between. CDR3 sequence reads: CSAGLETQYF. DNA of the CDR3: TGCAGTGCGGGGTTAGAGACCCAGTACTTC.